This entry describes one TCR beta chain. Antigen: not known. This specimen comes from a study of neurological immune-mediated disorders. Study-wide findings and caveats: The highest TCR clonal expansion occurred in HTLV-1-associated myelopathy; multiple sclerosis fell below healthy controls.

This CDR3 is 14 amino acids long. Germline V gene lookup returns CDR1 SGHTA and CDR2 FQGTGA. The V gene lost 5 bases and the J gene lost 5 bases, with 14 bases spanning the gap. TCRdb redid the calling of the 5' RACE reads with MiXCR, one entry per CDR3 protein. This table has 95,000 to 110,000 distinct CDR3 sequences, about 10% appearing once. As to time point: longitudinal time-point 3. The unsorted libraries originated from 2 million PBMCs kept at -80 C. V gene TRBV7-3 combines with J gene TRBJ2-3, with D tentatively TRBD1 (5 bases). The specimen was PBMCs. This receptor was taken from a female donor with HTLV-1-associated myelopathy (HAM/TSP). CDR3 protein: CASSLGAGEDTQYF. The CDR3 bases are TGTGCCAGCAGCCTAGGGGCCGGCGAAGATACGCAGTATTTT.